A single sample is the source of the 20 T cell receptor beta chains below, sequenced in a study of blood T cells in healthy people across ages. Combining a sample-barcoded 5' primer with a J-beta primer mix, a second PCR ran for roughly 7 to 11 cycles. TCRdb processed the 5' RACE reads anew with MiXCR; each CDR3 protein has one entry. The data hold 500,000 to 600,000 distinct CDR3 sequences, with 27% observed a single time. What was sequenced was blood. Source of these receptors: a woman aged 65 to 85 in good health.

This clonotype showed up just once. The chain joins TRBV7-9 to TRBJ2-2, with D possibly being TRBD1 (6 bases). V lost 1 base and J 1 base, leaving 10 bases between the germline ends. Per the germline V gene, CDR1 is SEHNR and CDR2 is FQNEAQ (reference sequence). This CDR3 comprises 16 residues. CDR3 nucleotides: TGTGCCAGCAGCTTAGGGTGGGGGCTGAACACCGGGGAGCTGTTTTTT. Its translation: CASSLGWGLNTGELFF.

This chain uses TRBV5-4 with TRBJ2-7, with 11 nucleotides matching TRBD2. In germline, CDR1 is SGHNT, CDR2 YYREEE (reference sequence). Losses at the gene ends were 4 bases for V and 7 bases for J; bases not matched to a gene: 10. This CDR3 region has 15 residues. The CDR3 sequence: CASSQLSGGEEEQYF. CDR3 sequence (DNA): TGTGCCAGCAGCCAACTTAGCGGGGGGGAGGAAGAGCAGTACTTC.

This clonotype was seen only a few times. This rearrangement joins TRBV20-1 to TRBJ2-3, with 11 bases fitting TRBD2. J gave up 3 bases and V 3 bases, and 5 bases lay outside the gene matches. The germline gives CDR1 DFQATT, CDR2 SNEGSKA (reference sequence). The CDR3 totals 15 residues. CDR3 residues: CSASSLAGGTDTQYF. The CDR3 DNA reads TGCAGTGCTAGTAGCCTAGCGGGGGGAACAGATACGCAGTATTTT.

V usage is TRBV6-5 and J usage is TRBJ2-5; no firm D call. The end of the DNA is better explained by TRBJ2-1, so the J call may be wrong. CDR3 length: 12 amino acids. Germline-derived CDR1 and CDR2 are MNHEY and SVGAGI. The CDR3, as DNA: TGTGCCAGCAGTTACGGAGTCGGACAGCAGTTCTTC. It codes for CASSYGVGQQFF.

V and J are TRBV5-1 and TRBJ1-6; TRBD1 agrees at 8 bases. This CDR3 has 17 residues. The J segment lost 9 bases and the V segment lost 0 bases, leaving 11 bases of the junction unmatched. CDR1 is SGHRS, CDR2 YFSETQ, per germline. CDR3 loop: CASSLAALGQGGSPLHF. For the CDR3, the DNA is TGCGCCAGCAGCTTGGCAGCGTTAGGACAGGGTGGTTCACCCCTCCACTTT.

The chain carries TRBV5-1 and TRBJ1-4; D is unresolved. V gave up 0 bases and J gave up 8 bases, with 8 bases separating them. CDR3 length equals 13 residues. The germline V gene has CDR1 SGHRS and CDR2 YFSETQ. The CDR3 DNA reads as TGCGCCAGCAGCTTGGAGGCCTTGGAAAAACTGTTTTTT. This encodes CASSLEALEKLFF.

This clonotype has a count of ten or more. The gene calls are TRBV7-2 and TRBJ1-3; no definite D call. The length of the CDR3 is 17 residues. Germline assignment: CDR1 SGHTA and CDR2 FQGNSA. The V gene lost 1 base and the J gene lost 0 bases, with 13 bases spanning the gap. CDR3 sequence: CASSLEPDTLSGNTIYF. The CDR3 region has the DNA TGTGCCAGCAGCTTAGAGCCCGACACCCTCTCTGGAAACACCATATATTTT.

The V and J genes are TRBV12-3 or TRBV12-4 and TRBJ1-2, with a tentative D call TRBD1 (6 bases). Trimming removed 5 bases at V and 2 bases at J, with 9 bases between. The CDR3 is made up of 13 amino acids. CDR3 residues: CASSGTRNYGYTF. The DNA of the CDR3 is TGTGCCAGCAGTGGGACAAGAAACTATGGCTACACCTTC.

This clonotype was counted only a few times. This sequence joins TRBV3-1 and TRBJ2-4; 8 bases are shared with TRBD2. Germline CDR1 and CDR2: LGHDT and YNNKEL (reference sequence). This CDR3 comprises 14 residues. V was pared by 1 base and J by 9 bases, with 5 bases of the junction left unmatched. The CDR3 nucleotides are TGTGCCAGCAGCCAAGCGGGACTAGGGTCCATTCAGTACTTC. It translates to CASSQAGLGSIQYF. The complete variable domain, with remaining parts taken from reference TRBV3-1 and TRBJ2-4, reads DTAVSQTPKYLVTQMGNDKSIKCEQNLGHDTMYWYKQDSKKFLKIMFSYNNKELIINETVPNRFSPKSPDKAHLNLHINSLELGDSAVYFCASSQAGLGSIQYFGAGTRLSVL.

This clonotype has ten or more counts. The junction differs from germline at one of its ends, possibly a read error. The chain carries TRBV29-1 and TRBJ2-5, with D possibly matching TRBD1 (6 bases). There are 14 residues in the CDR3. CDR1 is SQVTM, CDR2 ANQGSEA, per germline. The CDR3 region is CSVEEGEGTPPSFF. CDR3 sequence (DNA): TGCAGCGTCGAAGAGGGGGAAGGGACACCTCCAAGTTTCTTC.

This clonotype has only a few counts. A junction end diverges from the germline sequence, so it may reflect a read error. The chain carries TRBV5-1 and TRBJ1-2; possibly TRBD1 for D (6 bases). In germline, CDR1 is SGHRS, CDR2 YFSETQ. CDR3 length: 16 residues. Here the CDR3 reads CASSPAPGVSNYGYTF. For the CDR3, the DNA is TGTGCCAGCAGCCCAGCACCAGGGGTCTCTAACTATGGCTACACCTTC. The full variable domain, with the rest looked up from reference TRBV5-1 and TRBJ1-2, is KAGVTQTPRYLIKTRGQQVTLSCSPISGHRSVSWYQQTPGQGLQFLFEYFSETQRNKGNFPGRFSGRQFSNSRSEMNVSTLELGDSALYLCASSPAPGVSNYGYTFGSGTRLTVV.

The CDR3 loop reads CATSRDGIAGRRGETQYF. CDR3 bases: TGTGCCACCAGCAGAGATGGCATAGCGGGGCGGAGAGGAGAGACCCAGTACTTC. The chain is built from TRBV15 and TRBJ2-5, with TRBD2 matching 8 bases. Germline CDR1 is LNHNV and CDR2 is YYDKDF (reference sequence). V was pared by 0 bases and J by 4 bases, with 13 bases of the junction left unmatched. The CDR3 runs to 18 residues.

The rearrangement joins TRBV24-1 to TRBJ1-1, with TRBD1 identical over 9 bases. V was clipped by 11 bases and J by 0 bases; unmatched bases: 6. This CDR3 has 14 amino acids. From germline, CDR1 is KGHDR and CDR2 SFDVKD. The CDR3 here is CAIRDRAVNTEAFF. The CDR3 region has the DNA TGTGCCATCCGGGACAGGGCGGTGAACACTGAAGCTTTCTTT.

This clonotype was seen a few times. The chain couples TRBV28 to TRBJ2-3; TRBD2 matches 8 bases. Unmatched junction bases numbered 6, after V lost 6 bases and J lost 1 base. The germline V gene has CDR1 MDHEN and CDR2 SYDVKM. The CDR3 consists of 15 residues. CDR3: CASSTRGGGTDTQYF. CDR3 DNA sequence: TGTGCCAGCAGCACACGGGGGGGCGGCACAGATACGCAGTATTTT.

Comment on this clonotype: This may arise from a read error, as a much more abundant clone is one base away. The V call is TRBV7-9, the J call TRBJ1-1, with D unclear. Germline V lookup: CDR1 SEHNR, CDR2 FQNEAQ (reference sequence). The CDR3 is 12 amino acids. CDR3 nucleotides: TGTGTCAGCAGCTTAGCACAGTCTGAAGCTTTCTTT. This translates into CVSSLAQSEAFF.

This clonotype came up a few times. This chain uses TRBV10-3 with TRBJ1-1, with D hard to call. V dropped 3 bases and J dropped 1 base, with 9 bases sitting between them. The CDR3 is made up of 14 amino acids. From germline, CDR1 is ENHRY and CDR2 SYGVKD. This CDR3 reads CAISEFWENTEAFF. CDR3 coding DNA: TGTGCCATCAGTGAATTTTGGGAGAACACTGAAGCTTTCTTT.

This chain uses TRBV29-1 with TRBJ1-1; 11 bases map to TRBD1. CDR3 size: 16 residues. Germline CDR1 and CDR2: SQVTM and ANQGSEA. After removal of 6 bases from V and 1 base from J, the junction contained 10 bases not matched to a gene. CDR3 sequence: CSVVRTGGAGNTEAFF. CDR3 nucleotide sequence: TGCAGCGTAGTTCGGACAGGGGGCGCAGGGAACACTGAAGCTTTCTTT.

In its sample, this clonotype was seen once. V is TRBV7-2 and J is TRBJ2-5; D assignment may be TRBD1 or TRBD2 (5 bases each). The V gene lost 5 bases and the J gene lost 4 bases, with 14 bases spanning the gap. This CDR3 is built from 14 residues. CDR1 and CDR2 (germline): SGHTA, FQGNSA. The CDR3 DNA follows: TGTGCCAGCAGCCAGGGACCTAGGGGAGAGACCCAGTACTTC. It translates to CASSQGPRGETQYF.

V is TRBV6-1 and J is TRBJ2-4; TRBD1 agrees at 9 bases. There are 14 residues in the CDR3. Trimming took 5 bases from V and 7 from J; bases not matched to a gene: 6. Germline V gene data show CDR1 as MNHNS and CDR2 as SASEGT. CDR3 nucleotide sequence: TGTGCCAGCAGTTGGGACAGGGTGGACAACATTCAGTACTTC. It is translated as CASSWDRVDNIQYF.

This clonotype has more than one count but fewer than ten. The chain carries TRBV20-1 and TRBJ1-1, with D maybe TRBD1 (6 bases). The CDR3 contains 14 residues. Germline CDR1 reads DFQATT; CDR2 reads SNEGSKA (reference sequence). Trimming took 0 bases from V and 3 from J, leaving 11 bases between them. CDR3 nucleotide sequence: TGCAGTGCTAGAGACCCTCGACAGGACACTGAAGCTTTCTTT. Translating it yields CSARDPRQDTEAFF.